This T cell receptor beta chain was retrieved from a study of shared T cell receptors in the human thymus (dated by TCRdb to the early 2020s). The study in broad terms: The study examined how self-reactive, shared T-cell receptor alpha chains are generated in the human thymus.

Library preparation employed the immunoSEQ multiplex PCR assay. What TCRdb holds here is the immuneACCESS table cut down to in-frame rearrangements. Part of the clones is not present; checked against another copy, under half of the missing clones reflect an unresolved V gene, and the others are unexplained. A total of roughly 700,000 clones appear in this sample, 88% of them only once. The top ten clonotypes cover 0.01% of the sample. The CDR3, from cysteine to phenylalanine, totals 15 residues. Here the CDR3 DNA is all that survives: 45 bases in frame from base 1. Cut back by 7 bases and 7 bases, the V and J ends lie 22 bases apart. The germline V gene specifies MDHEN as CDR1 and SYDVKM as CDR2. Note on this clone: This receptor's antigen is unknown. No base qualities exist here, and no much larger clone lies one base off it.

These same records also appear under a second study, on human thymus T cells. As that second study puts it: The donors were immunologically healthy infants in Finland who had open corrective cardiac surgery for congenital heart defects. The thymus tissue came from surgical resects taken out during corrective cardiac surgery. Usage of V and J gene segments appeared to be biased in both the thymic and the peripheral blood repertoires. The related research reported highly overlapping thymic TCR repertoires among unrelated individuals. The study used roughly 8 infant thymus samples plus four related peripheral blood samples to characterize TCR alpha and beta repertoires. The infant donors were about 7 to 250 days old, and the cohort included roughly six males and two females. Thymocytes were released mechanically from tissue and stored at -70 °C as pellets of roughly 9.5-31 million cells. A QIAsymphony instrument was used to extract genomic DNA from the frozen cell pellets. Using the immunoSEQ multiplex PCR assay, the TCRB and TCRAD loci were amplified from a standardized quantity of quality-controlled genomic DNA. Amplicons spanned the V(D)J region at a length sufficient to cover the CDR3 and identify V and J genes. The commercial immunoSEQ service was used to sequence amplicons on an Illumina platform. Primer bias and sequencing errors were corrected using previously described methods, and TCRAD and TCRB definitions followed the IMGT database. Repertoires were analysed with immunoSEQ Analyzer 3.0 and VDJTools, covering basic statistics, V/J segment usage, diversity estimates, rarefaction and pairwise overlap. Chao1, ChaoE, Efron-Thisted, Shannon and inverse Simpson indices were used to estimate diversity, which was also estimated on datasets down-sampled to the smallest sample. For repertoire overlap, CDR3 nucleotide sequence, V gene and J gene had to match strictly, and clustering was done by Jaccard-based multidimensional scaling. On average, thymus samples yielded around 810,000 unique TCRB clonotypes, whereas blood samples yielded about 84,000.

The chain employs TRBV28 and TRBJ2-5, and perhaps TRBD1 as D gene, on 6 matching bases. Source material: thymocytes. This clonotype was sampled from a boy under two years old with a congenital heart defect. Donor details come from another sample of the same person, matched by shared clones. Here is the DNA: TGTGCCAGCACGGGGTCTGGGACACCTGTTAGGACCCAGTACTTC. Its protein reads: CASTGSGTPVRTQYF.